These 8 T cell receptor beta chains originate from one sample sequenced in a study of blood T cell repertoires in COVID-19. TCRdb's copy holds only in-frame clones and misses some; the assay was immunoSEQ multiplex PCR. This sample has 250,000 to 300,000 clones; roughly nine tenths occur once, and the top ten carry approximately 12%. Sample: peripheral blood. The receptors originated from a woman in her 30s with COVID-19, enrolled during active disease.

The gene calls are TRBV7-6 and TRBJ1-1; a possible D gene is TRBD1 (5 bases). From germline, CDR1 is SGHVS and CDR2 FNYEAQ. V shed 2 bases and J shed 1 base, with 17 bases lying between them. The CDR3 contains 17 residues. The CDR3 here is CASSLRARGAANTEAFF. CDR3 DNA sequence: TGTGCCAGCAGCTTAAGAGCGCGCGGGGCGGCGAACACTGAAGCTTTCTTT.

This clone has more than one count but fewer than ten. In DNA form, the CDR3 reads TGTGCCAGCAGACCAGGATTTCGGACTGAAGCTTTCTTT. Residues: CASRPGFRTEAFF. This chain links TRBV25-1 with TRBJ1-1; D uncertain. Trimming cost V 6 bases and J 5 bases, with 13 bases left between them. The CDR3 is 13 amino acids. Germline CDR1 is MGHDK and CDR2 is SYGVNS.

The rearrangement uses TRBV27 and TRBJ1-1; D ambiguous. CDR3 size: 15 residues. Germline CDR1 is MNHEY and CDR2 is SMNVEV (reference sequence). With 4 bases removed from V and 1 base from J, the gap between germline ends came to 13 bases. CDR3 coding DNA: TGTGCCAGCAGTTCCGACGGAAGCGCGAACACTGAAGCTTTCTTT. It encodes CASSSDGSANTEAFF.

The CDR3 loop is CASSIGSAGGPYEQYF. CDR3 DNA sequence: TGTGCCAGTAGTATAGGATCGGCGGGGGGGCCCTACGAGCAGTACTTC. The chain combines TRBV19 with TRBJ2-7; 9 bases match TRBD2. The CDR3 is 16 residues long. The germline CDR1 and CDR2 sequences are LNHDA and SQIVND (reference sequence). Trimming at V came to 1 base and at J to 2 bases, leaving 6 bases not matched to a gene.

The rearrangement uses TRBV5-5 and TRBJ2-3; a possible D gene is TRBD2 (6 bases). The V gene lost 4 bases and the J gene lost 0 bases, with 12 bases spanning the gap. The CDR3 spans 15 residues. The V gene's germline CDR1 is SGHKS and CDR2 YYEKEE (reference sequence). The CDR3 coding sequence is TGTGCCAGCAGCCTCCAGCTAGCGAGCACAGATACGCAGTATTTT. Protein sequence: CASSLQLASTDTQYF.

The chain combines TRBV11-2 with TRBJ1-2; D ambiguous. The CDR3 consists of 14 residues. The germline V gene has CDR1 SGHAT and CDR2 FQNNGV. V shed 1 base and J shed 4 bases, with 10 bases lying between them. CDR3 sequence reads: CASSLGGLAYGYTF. As DNA, the CDR3 is TGTGCCAGCAGCTTAGGAGGGTTGGCCTATGGCTACACCTTC.

This sequence joins TRBV27 and TRBJ1-1; TRBD1 agrees at 8 bases. The length of the CDR3 is 16 residues. Trimming took 5 bases from V and 0 from J; bases not matched to a gene: 8. The germline V gene encodes CDR1 MNHEY and CDR2 SMNVEV (reference sequence). The CDR3: CASSPSTGELNTEAFF. As DNA, the CDR3 is TGTGCCAGCAGTCCATCGACAGGGGAGTTGAACACTGAAGCTTTCTTT.

This clone showed up just a few times. The CDR3 coding sequence is TGTGCCAGCAGTGAATGGCGGGATTCACCCCTCCACTTT. Its translation is CASSEWRDSPLHF. The chain combines TRBV6-1 with TRBJ1-6; D is undetermined. CDR1 is MNHNS, CDR2 SASEGT, per germline. The V gene lost 2 bases and the J gene lost 8 bases, with 7 bases spanning the gap. The CDR3 runs to 13 residues.